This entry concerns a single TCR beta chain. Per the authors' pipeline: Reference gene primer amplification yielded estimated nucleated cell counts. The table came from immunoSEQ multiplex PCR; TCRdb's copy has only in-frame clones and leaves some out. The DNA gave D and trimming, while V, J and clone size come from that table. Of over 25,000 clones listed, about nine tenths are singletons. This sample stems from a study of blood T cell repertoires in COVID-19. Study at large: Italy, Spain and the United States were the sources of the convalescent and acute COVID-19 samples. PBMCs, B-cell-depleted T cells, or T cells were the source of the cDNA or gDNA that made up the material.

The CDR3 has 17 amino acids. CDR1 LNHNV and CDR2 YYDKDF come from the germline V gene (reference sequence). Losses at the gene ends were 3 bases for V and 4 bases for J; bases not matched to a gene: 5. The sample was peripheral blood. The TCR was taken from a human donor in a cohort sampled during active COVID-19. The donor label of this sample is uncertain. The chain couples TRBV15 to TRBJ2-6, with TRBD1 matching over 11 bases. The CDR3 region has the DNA TGTGCCACCAGCAGTGGACAGGGGGCTGCAGGGGCCAACGTCCTGACTTTC. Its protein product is CATSSGQGAAGANVLTF.